These 32 T cell receptor beta chains were sequenced from one sample in a study of identical twins. TCRdb fed the 5' RACE reads into MiXCR, producing one record per CDR3 protein. The table includes more than 400,000 distinct CDR3 sequences, roughly 15% detected once. These data are also associated with another study on yellow fever vaccine responses in identical twins.

The sequenced material came from CD4+ T cells sorted from blood. The receptors derive from a woman in her late teens or twenties in good health.

This clonotype occurred many times. The chain joins TRBV12-3 or TRBV12-4 to TRBJ1-1; possibly TRBD1 for D (5 bases). CDR3 length: 12 residues. Trimming took 5 bases from V and 6 from J, leaving 10 bases between them. In DNA, the CDR3 is TGTGCCAGCAGTCGTGTGGGGGCTGAAGCTTTCTTT. It specifies CASSRVGAEAFF.

Ten or more counts support this clonotype. V and J are TRBV4-1 and TRBJ2-2; D not certain. V was cut by 4 bases and J by 2 bases, with 14 bases left in between. The CDR3 spans 16 residues. Looked up from germline, CDR1 is MGHRA and CDR2 is YSYEKL. CDR3 in DNA: TGCGCCAGCAGCCCCCATGTTGCGGATAACACCGGGGAGCTGTTTTTT. Translating it yields CASSPHVADNTGELFF.

The chain links TRBV5-1 to TRBJ2-1, with D possibly matching TRBD2 (5 bases). Germline V lookup: CDR1 SGHRS, CDR2 YFSETQ. The CDR3 consists of 16 residues. The V and J ends lost 10 bases and 2 bases respectively, with 22 bases between them. CDR3 DNA sequence: TGCGCCTGCGGCAACGGGGTCAGGCCAGCCTACAATGAGCAGTTCTTC. This encodes CACGNGVRPAYNEQFF.

This CDR3 is CASSTTVYNEQFF. The CDR3 DNA reads as TGTGCCAGCAGTACGACAGTCTACAATGAGCAGTTCTTC. The chain employs TRBV28 and TRBJ2-1, with D maybe TRBD1 (5 bases). Germline-derived CDR1 and CDR2 are MDHEN and SYDVKM. The V end was cut by 5 bases, the J end by 3 bases, with 8 bases between. This CDR3 contains 13 residues. Variable domain in full (rest from reference TRBV28 and TRBJ2-1): DVKVTQSSRYLVKRTGEKVFLECVQDMDHENMFWYRQDPGLGLRLIYFSYDVKMKEKGDIPEGYSVSREKKERFSLILESASTNQTSMYLCASSTTVYNEQFFGPGTRLTVL.

The gene calls are TRBV18 and TRBJ2-7, with 12 bases identical to TRBD2. Germline V gives CDR1 KGHSH, CDR2 LQKENI. This CDR3 has 16 amino acids. V was clipped by 6 bases and J by 2 bases; unmatched bases: 8. The CDR3 DNA is TGTGCCAGCTCTCCAAGGACTAGCGGGACCCCCTACGAGCAGTACTTC. Amino acids: CASSPRTSGTPYEQYF.

The chain recombines TRBV6-1 with TRBJ2-1; a possible D gene is TRBD1 (5 bases). There are 15 residues in the CDR3. V was shortened by 1 base and J by 2 bases, with 9 bases between the two germline ends. The germline CDR1 and CDR2 sequences are MNHNS and SASEGT. CDR3 amino acids: CASSEERGTYNEQFF. The CDR3 DNA sequence: TGTGCCAGCAGTGAAGAAAGGGGCACCTACAATGAGCAGTTCTTC.

About this clonotype: This may stem from a read error, because a much larger clone lies one nucleotide away. The gene calls are TRBV4-1 and TRBJ1-6; the D is unclear. The length of the CDR3 is 17 residues. Per the germline V gene, CDR1 is MGHRA and CDR2 is YSYEKL. V was pared by 4 bases and J by 0 bases, with 13 bases between. The CDR3 loop is CASSLEQNPSYNSPLHF. In DNA form, the CDR3 reads TGCGCCAGCAGCCTAGAACAGAATCCCTCCTATAATTCACCCCTCCACTTT.

This clonotype was seen more than once but under ten times. The chain employs TRBV24-1 and TRBJ2-1, with a weak D call TRBD1 (5 bases). V shed 8 bases and J shed 0 bases, with 10 bases lying between them. The V gene's germline CDR1 is KGHDR and CDR2 SFDVKD. The CDR3 extends over 14 amino acids. CDR3 in DNA: TGTGCCACCAATCAGGGTCCCTCCTACAATGAGCAGTTCTTC. Amino acid sequence: CATNQGPSYNEQFF.

This clonotype was picked up many times. The chain joins TRBV5-1 to TRBJ2-7; perhaps D is TRBD1 or TRBD2 (5 bases each). CDR3 length: 14 residues. V was pared by 0 bases and J by 2 bases, with 9 bases between. Per germline, CDR1 SGHRS and CDR2 YFSETQ. The CDR3 DNA follows: TGCGCCAGCAGCTTGGGGGACCGAGCCTACGAGCAGTACTTC. Protein product: CASSLGDRAYEQYF.

This chain connects TRBV15 to TRBJ1-2; a weak D match, TRBD1 (5 bases). This CDR3 comprises 15 residues. V lost 8 bases to trimming and J lost 0 bases, with 16 bases between them. Germline loops: CDR1 LNHNV, CDR2 YYDKDF (reference sequence). The CDR3 loop is CATRAGDVANYGYTF. CDR3 DNA sequence: TGTGCCACCCGAGCGGGGGATGTAGCTAACTATGGCTACACCTTC.

This clonotype turned up a few times. One end of the junction fails to match germline, which may point to a read error. V and J are TRBV5-1 and TRBJ1-5; weak D call: TRBD1 (5 bases). Germline V CDR1 and CDR2: SGHRS, YFSETQ. This CDR3 has 14 residues. CDR3 bases: TGCGCCAGCAGGTTGGGACCCTCAGGTGGGCCCCAGCATTTT. Translation gives CASRLGPSGGPQHF.

In this sample, this clonotype turned up once. The rearrangement uses TRBV10-3 and TRBJ2-1, with TRBD2 matching over 14 bases. J was trimmed by 7 bases and V by 5 bases; bases with no gene match: 13. This CDR3 is built from 18 residues. Germline V CDR1 and CDR2: ENHRY, SYGVKD. The CDR3 loop is CAISFRLAGGARTNEQFF. In nucleotides, the CDR3 is TGTGCCATCAGTTTCAGACTAGCGGGGGGGGCCAGGACGAATGAGCAGTTCTTC.

This clonotype showed up just a few times. The chain links TRBV6-2 or TRBV6-3 to TRBJ1-1, with 10 bases matching TRBD1. Germline V gives CDR1 MNHEY, CDR2 SVGEGT. Losses at the gene ends were 2 bases for V and 6 bases for J; bases not matched to a gene: 3. The CDR3 covers 14 residues. Written as DNA, the CDR3 is TGTGCCAGCAGTTACGGGACAGGGGTAGCTGAAGCTTTCTTT. Translation gives CASSYGTGVAEAFF.

This clonotype was observed many times. The chain links TRBV12-3 or TRBV12-4 to TRBJ2-3; no reliable D call. The CDR3 totals 13 residues. Trimming left V 2 bases short and J 2 bases short, with 5 bases between. The CDR3 loop is CASSLRLTDTQYF. The CDR3 DNA sequence: TGTGCCAGCAGTTTACGACTCACAGATACGCAGTATTTT.

This clonotype was observed a handful of times. This chain joins TRBV11-3 and TRBJ2-7, with 8 nucleotides matching TRBD2. This CDR3 has 15 residues. The J segment lost 5 bases and the V segment lost 1 base, leaving 7 bases of the junction unmatched. The germline V gene encodes CDR1 SGHNT and CDR2 YENEEA. The CDR3: CASSLVSSGRNEQYF. CDR3 nucleotides: TGTGCCAGCAGCTTAGTAAGCAGCGGGAGAAACGAGCAGTACTTC.

V gene TRBV15 combines with J gene TRBJ1-3; TRBD1 matches at 7 bases. Germline-derived CDR1 and CDR2 are LNHNV and YYDKDF (reference sequence). V shed 1 base and J 1 base; nucleotides not matched to a gene: 4. The CDR3 is 16 amino acids. CDR3 coding DNA: TGTGCCACCAGCAGAGGCGAGACAGGGTCTGGAAACACCATATATTTT. Residues: CATSRGETGSGNTIYF.

This clonotype came up a few times. The chain carries TRBV5-1 and TRBJ2-5; 10 bases are a match to TRBD2. Looked up from germline, CDR1 is SGHRS and CDR2 is YFSETQ. The CDR3 is made up of 17 amino acids. V shed 0 bases, J shed 2 bases, and the junction held 7 bases outside the gene matches. The CDR3 nucleotides are TGCGCCAGCAGCTTGGACGTACTAGCGGGGTTACAAGAGACCCAGTACTTC. Residues: CASSLDVLAGLQETQYF.

This clonotype was detected a few times. The genes are TRBV28 and TRBJ1-2; D remains ambiguous. V gave up 1 base and J gave up 10 bases, with 19 bases separating them. This CDR3 spans 15 amino acids. Looked up from germline, CDR1 is MDHEN and CDR2 is SYDVKM. CDR3 in amino acids: CASSLSLSAGKDYTF. The CDR3 DNA reads as TGTGCCAGCAGTTTATCTCTTAGTGCTGGGAAAGACTACACCTTC.

In its sample, this clonotype was seen many times. V gene TRBV7-2 combines with J gene TRBJ2-3; the D gene is possibly TRBD2 (6 bases). The V gene's germline CDR1 is SGHTA and CDR2 FQGNSA. The CDR3 covers 16 residues. V was trimmed by 2 bases and J by 11 bases, leaving 23 bases between them. CDR3 bases: TGTGCCAGCAGCTTAAGGCAGGGAGGCCCCGAGTTGGAGCAGTATTTT. It codes for CASSLRQGGPELEQYF.

This rearrangement joins TRBV27 to TRBJ2-5, with TRBD2 identical over 13 bases. The CDR3 has 16 amino acids. With V trimmed by 4 bases and J by 2 bases, 4 bases remained unmatched. Looked up from germline, CDR1 is MNHEY and CDR2 is SMNVEV (reference sequence). The chain's CDR3 is CASSSRLAGGQETQYF. In nucleotides, the CDR3 is TGTGCCAGCAGTTCCCGACTAGCGGGGGGACAAGAGACCCAGTACTTC.

V usage is TRBV7-2 and J usage is TRBJ2-4, with D maybe TRBD2 (5 bases). Germline lookup yields CDR1 SGHTA and CDR2 FQGNSA. The length of the CDR3 is 14 residues. V was clipped by 4 bases and J by 5 bases, with 12 bases between them. CDR3 sequence: CASSWRISENIQYF. In nucleotides, the CDR3 is TGTGCCAGCAGCTGGAGGATTAGCGAAAACATTCAGTACTTC.

The sample holds a few counts of this clonotype. This chain connects TRBV6-5 to TRBJ1-1; D is undetermined. The CDR3 spans 15 residues. CDR1 is MNHEY, CDR2 SVGAGI, per germline. V lost 0 bases to trimming and J lost 4 bases, with 12 bases between them. The CDR3 DNA is TGTGCCAGCAGTTACTCCGGCGACCTCGGCACTGAAGCTTTCTTT. Translating gives CASSYSGDLGTEAFF.

This clonotype was detected only a few times. The chain combines TRBV28 with TRBJ2-3, with 11 bases lining up with TRBD2. Germline lookup yields CDR1 MDHEN and CDR2 SYDVKM. The length of the CDR3 is 17 residues. V was clipped by 1 base and J by 0 bases; unmatched bases: 3. The CDR3: CASSLYPSGRSTDTQYF. CDR3 sequence (DNA): TGTGCCAGCAGTTTATATCCTAGCGGGAGGAGCACAGATACGCAGTATTTT. The full variable domain, its missing parts supplied by reference TRBV28 and TRBJ2-3, is DVKVTQSSRYLVKRTGEKVFLECVQDMDHENMFWYRQDPGLGLRLIYFSYDVKMKEKGDIPEGYSVSREKKERFSLILESASTNQTSMYLCASSLYPSGRSTDTQYFGPGTRLTVL.

The chain recombines TRBV20-1 with TRBJ2-7; the D gene could be TRBD1 or TRBD2 (6 bases each). The CDR3 is 13 residues long. The germline CDR1 and CDR2 sequences are DFQATT and SNEGSKA (reference sequence). V gave up 4 bases and J gave up 5 bases, with 15 bases separating them. CDR3 sequence reads: CSATTLGGNEQYF. Written as DNA, the CDR3 is TGCAGTGCTACAACCTTGGGGGGCAACGAGCAGTACTTC.

This clonotype came up a few times. This chain links TRBV11-2 with TRBJ2-5, with D tentatively TRBD1 or TRBD2 (5 bases each). The germline gives CDR1 SGHAT, CDR2 FQNNGV. This CDR3 has 14 residues. V lost 6 bases and J 5 bases, leaving 16 bases between the germline ends. CDR3 region: CASRNRDRLETQYF. In DNA, the CDR3 is TGTGCCAGCAGAAATCGGGACCGGTTGGAGACCCAGTACTTC.

This chain joins TRBV7-3 and TRBJ2-2; 13 nucleotides line up with TRBD2. The germline V gene encodes CDR1 SGHTA and CDR2 FQGTGA. This CDR3 comprises 18 residues. V gave up 5 bases and J gave up 4 bases; unmatched junction bases: 10. In nucleotides, the CDR3 is TGTGCCAGCAGCGCAAATCCGGGACTAGCGGGACGCACCGGGGAGCTGTTTTTT. Protein: CASSANPGLAGRTGELFF.

This clonotype was picked up a small number of times. The chain links TRBV11-2 to TRBJ2-2; D is possibly TRBD1 (5 bases). Trimming removed 5 bases at V and 3 bases at J, with 22 bases between. CDR1 is SGHAT, CDR2 FQNNGV, per germline. The CDR3 has 18 amino acids. CDR3 residues: CASSPSRGRASYTGELFF. The CDR3 region has the DNA TGTGCCAGCAGCCCCAGCCGAGGCAGGGCGTCTTACACCGGGGAGCTGTTTTTT. Based on the CDR3 plus reference TRBV11-2 and TRBJ2-2, the full variable domain is EAGVAQSPRYKIIEKRQSVAFWCNPISGHATLYWYQQILGQGPKLLIQFQNNGVVDDSQLPKDRFSAERLKGVDSTLKIQPAKLEDSAVYLCASSPSRGRASYTGELFFGEGSRLTVL.

The V gene is TRBV29-1, the J gene TRBJ2-7, with D perhaps matching TRBD1 (7 bases). Germline V gives CDR1 SQVTM, CDR2 ANQGSEA. CDR3 length: 12 residues. V dropped 7 bases and J dropped 5 bases, with 15 bases sitting between them. The CDR3 nucleotides read TGCAGCGCCGTCAGGGGGGCCCACGAGCAGTACTTC. Translating it yields CSAVRGAHEQYF.

V gene TRBV6-1 combines with J gene TRBJ2-1; 16 positions match TRBD2. Trimming at V came to 5 bases and at J to 4 bases, leaving 11 bases not matched to a gene. Germline V gene data show CDR1 as MNHNS and CDR2 as SASEGT. The CDR3 has 19 amino acids. The CDR3 region has the DNA TGTGCCAGCAGTAAACCCGGGACTAGCGGGAGGGTTTTTTACAATGAGCAGTTCTTC. This gives the protein CASSKPGTSGRVFYNEQFF.

The CDR3 DNA sequence: TGTGCCATCAGTGAGCCCAAACTTAACTATGGCTACACCTTC. Translated, it gives CAISEPKLNYGYTF. The V and J genes are TRBV10-3 and TRBJ1-2; D gene uncertain. The CDR3 loop spans 14 amino acids. V lost 2 bases and J 1 base, leaving 8 bases between the germline ends. In germline, CDR1 is ENHRY, CDR2 SYGVKD.

The V call is TRBV6-1, the J call TRBJ2-7; D may be TRBD1 (8 bases). The germline gives CDR1 MNHNS, CDR2 SASEGT. The V end was cut by 3 bases, the J end by 2 bases, with 17 bases between. CDR3 length equals 16 residues. CDR3 bases: TGTGCCAGCAGTGACCTAGGACAGGGAGGGGCCTACGAGCAGTACGTC. It yields the protein CASSDLGQGGAYEQYV.

This chain uses TRBV7-8 with TRBJ2-2; possible D gene TRBD2, 5 bases. V was cut by 6 bases and J by 8 bases, with 10 bases left in between. Germline V gene data show CDR1 as SGHVS and CDR2 as FQNEAQ. The CDR3 extends over 12 amino acids. The CDR3 here is CASRLGIGELFF. The CDR3 bases are TGTGCCAGCAGACTCGGGATTGGGGAGCTGTTTTTT.